One and the same sample provided the 20 T cell receptor beta chains below, sequenced in a study of T-cell reconstitution after alpha-beta-depleted transplantation in children. Preparation of the TCRbeta library used unique molecular identifiers. TCRdb passed the PCR reads through MiXCR, listing each CDR3 protein once. The sample carries about 160,000 distinct CDR3 sequences, around 10% recorded once. This specimen consisted of PBMCs, obtained before TCRalphabeta/CD19-depleted stem cell transplant. All receptors come from a boy between 2 and 10 years old with acute myeloid leukemia, due to receive a stem cell transplant.

This clonotype came up many times. The chain combines TRBV12-3 or TRBV12-4 with TRBJ1-2; maybe TRBD1 (5 bases). V was clipped by 6 bases and J by 6 bases, with 14 bases between them. The CDR3 contains 13 residues. The CDR3 protein is CASSGRGIDGYTF. Here the CDR3 DNA reads TGTGCCAGCAGCGGGAGGGGTATTGATGGCTACACCTTC.

This clonotype was detected many times. V gene TRBV20-1 combines with J gene TRBJ2-2; 8 bases are shared with TRBD1. The CDR3 spans 16 residues. CDR1 DFQATT and CDR2 SNEGSKA come from the germline V gene (reference sequence). Losses at the gene ends were 5 bases for V and 4 bases for J; bases not matched to a gene: 12. Here the CDR3 DNA reads TGCAGTGCTCGGCCCCTCAGGGGGCTCACCACCGGGGAGCTGTTTTTT. Translation: CSARPLRGLTTGELFF.

This chain links TRBV6-1 with TRBJ1-2; TRBD1 is a possible D gene (5 bases). Looked up from germline, CDR1 is MNHNS and CDR2 is SASEGT. The CDR3 extends over 17 amino acids. V shed 0 bases and J shed 8 bases, with 22 bases lying between them. CDR3 region: CASSEAPGRGAVGGYTF. The CDR3 DNA reads as TGTGCCAGCAGTGAAGCGCCAGGCCGGGGCGCGGTGGGCGGCTACACCTTC.

This clonotype was recorded many times. V and J are TRBV7-3 and TRBJ1-1; D unclear. Germline lookup yields CDR1 SGHTA and CDR2 FQGTGA. V lost 8 bases, J lost 1 base, and 11 bases lay in between. This CDR3 spans 13 amino acids. Here the CDR3 DNA reads TGTGCCAGCTCCACGGGGAGGAACACTGAAGCTTTCTTT. It encodes CASSTGRNTEAFF.

The chain recombines TRBV12-3 or TRBV12-4 with TRBJ2-2, with D perhaps TRBD2 (5 bases). V lost 3 bases to trimming and J lost 1 base, with 12 bases between them. This CDR3 is 16 amino acids long. CDR3 nucleotides: TGTGCCAGCAGTTTTTTAAGGACTTTGAACACCGGGGAGCTGTTTTTT. Its translation is CASSFLRTLNTGELFF.

The J gene is TRBJ1-1, the V gene TRBV28, with 9 bases aligning to TRBD1. CDR3 length: 13 amino acids. Trimming cost V 6 bases and J 4 bases; bases outside gene matches: 3. The germline V gene has CDR1 MDHEN and CDR2 SYDVKM. CDR3 in amino acids: CASRWDRVTEAFF. For the CDR3, the DNA is TGTGCCAGCAGATGGGACAGGGTCACTGAAGCTTTCTTT.

This clonotype has just a few counts. The chain uses TRBV7-9 and TRBJ1-2; D remains ambiguous. Trimming shortened V by 4 bases and J by 3 bases, and 9 bases separated the two germline ends. Germline V lookup: CDR1 SEHNR, CDR2 FQNEAQ (reference sequence). The CDR3 length is 13 residues. DNA for the CDR3: TGTGCCAGCAGCTCCACCAGTGACTATGGCTACACCTTC. Translation: CASSSTSDYGYTF.

The chain recombines TRBV7-2 with TRBJ2-2; D is ambiguous. Germline CDR1 is SGHTA and CDR2 is FQGNSA. The ends were cut back, 5 bases at V and 6 bases at J, with 7 bases in the middle. The CDR3 contains 12 residues. In DNA form, the CDR3 reads TGTGCCAGCAGCCCCCGGCCCGGGGAGCTGTTTTTT. Translated, it gives CASSPRPGELFF. Full variable domain (remainder filled in from reference TRBV7-2 and TRBJ2-2): GAGVSQSPSNKVTEKGKDVELRCDPISGHTALYWYRQSLGQGLEFLIYFQGNSAPDKSGLPSDRFSAERTGGSVSTLTIQRTQQEDSAVYLCASSPRPGELFFGEGSRLTVL.

This clonotype was seen repeatedly, ten times or more. This chain uses TRBV9 with TRBJ2-7; tentative D call: TRBD1 (5 bases). The CDR3 totals 15 residues. V was pared by 3 bases and J by 5 bases, with 18 bases between. Germline assignment: CDR1 SGDLS and CDR2 YYNGEE. CDR3 nucleotides: TGTGCCAGCAGCGCTTCGCCTGACAGTCTCAACGAGCAGTACTTC. This translates into CASSASPDSLNEQYF.

As for this clonotype: This may stem from a read error, because a much larger clone lies one nucleotide away. The J gene is TRBJ1-2, the V gene TRBV3-1; no definite D call. Per the germline V gene, CDR1 is LGHDT and CDR2 is YNNKEL (reference sequence). The CDR3 contains 15 residues. The CDR3 loop reads CASTQVLGKSGGYTF. For the CDR3, the DNA is TGTGCCAGCACCCAAGTTCTTGGCAAATCGGGTGGCTACACCTTC.

This clonotype was seen repeatedly, ten times or more. This chain links TRBV7-9 with TRBJ2-3, with D perhaps matching TRBD2 (6 bases). Trimming left V 7 bases short and J 5 bases short, with 16 bases between. The CDR3 sequence is 14 residues long. From germline, CDR1 is SEHNR and CDR2 FQNEAQ (reference sequence). The CDR3 DNA is TGTGCCAGCAACACTCGGGAGAGCGGAGATACGCAGTATTTT. Translated, it gives CASNTRESGDTQYF.

This clonotype was seen ten or more times. The V gene is TRBV20-1, the J gene TRBJ2-5; D is uncertain. The CDR3 loop spans 13 amino acids. The germline CDR1 and CDR2 sequences are DFQATT and SNEGSKA (reference sequence). V was clipped by 6 bases and J by 2 bases, with 13 bases between them. CDR3 bases: TGCAGTGCCATCCATCCCCTGCAAGAGACCCAGTACTTC. This sequence encodes CSAIHPLQETQYF.

This sequence joins TRBV2 and TRBJ2-5; a possible D gene is TRBD1 (6 bases). V lost 7 bases to trimming and J lost 0 bases, with 12 bases between them. The CDR3 is 14 amino acids. Germline lookup yields CDR1 SNHLY and CDR2 FYNNEI. The CDR3 bases are TGTGCCAGCATGGACAGCCTTTACCAAGAGACCCAGTACTTC. Residues: CASMDSLYQETQYF. Filled out from reference TRBV2 and TRBJ2-5, the complete variable domain reads EPEVTQTPSHQVTQMGQEVILRCVPISNHLYFYWYRQILGQKVEFLVSFYNNEISEKSEIFDDQFSVERPDGSNFTLKIRSTKLEDSAMYFCASMDSLYQETQYFGPGTRLLVL.

The table lists this clonotype with many counts. The chain carries TRBV5-6 and TRBJ2-1; 9 bases agree with TRBD2. The CDR3 runs to 16 residues. The germline gives CDR1 SGHDT, CDR2 YYEEEE. J gave up 5 bases and V 4 bases, and 10 bases lay outside the gene matches. The DNA for the CDR3 is TGTGCCAGCAGCCCGAGGCGGGGGGGTTTTGACAATGAGCAGTTCTTC. Its translation is CASSPRRGGFDNEQFF.

This clonotype occurred many times. The J gene is TRBJ2-3, the V gene TRBV9, with D tentatively TRBD1 or TRBD2 (5 bases each). Germline V gene data show CDR1 as SGDLS and CDR2 as YYNGEE. The V and J ends lost 3 bases and 4 bases respectively, with 18 bases between them. The CDR3 sequence is 16 residues long. CDR3 sequence (DNA): TGTGCCAGCAGCGACGGGACGATACTAGGAGCAGATACGCAGTATTTT. Amino acids: CASSDGTILGADTQYF.

With respect to this clonotype: This may come from a read error, since a much larger clone is one base off. The V gene is TRBV4-2, the J gene TRBJ2-3, with a tentative D call TRBD1 (9 bases). V lost 3 bases to trimming and J lost 6 bases, with 16 bases between them. Germline assignment: CDR1 LGHNA and CDR2 YNFKEQ. CDR3 length: 15 residues. The CDR3 DNA follows: TGTGCCAGCAGCCATGGGACAGGGACTAGGGATACGCAGTATTTT. Its protein is CASSHGTGTRDTQYF.

This clonotype was seen many times. V usage is TRBV7-9 and J usage is TRBJ2-3; TRBD1 might be the D (5 bases). This CDR3 spans 12 amino acids. CDR1 is SEHNR and CDR2 is FQNEAQ in the germline V gene (reference sequence). Trimming stripped 6 bases from V and 3 bases from J, with 7 bases between. CDR3 amino acids: CASRSGTDTQYF. The CDR3 coding sequence is TGTGCCAGCAGGTCAGGGACAGATACGCAGTATTTT.

The chain joins TRBV7-6 to TRBJ2-1; D tentatively reads TRBD1 or TRBD2 (6 bases each). CDR3 length: 13 amino acids. The germline V gene has CDR1 SGHVS and CDR2 FNYEAQ. V was cut by 4 bases and J by 6 bases, with 10 bases left in between. DNA for the CDR3: TGTGCCAGCAGCTGGCGGGACACCAATGAGCAGTTCTTC. Encoded protein: CASSWRDTNEQFF.

This clonotype was observed many times. The chain combines TRBV6-5 with TRBJ2-1; TRBD2 matches 7 bases. Germline CDR1 MNHEY, CDR2 SVGAGI. This CDR3 has 17 amino acids. V lost 0 bases to trimming and J lost 9 bases; unmatched junction nucleotides: 14. The CDR3 loop is CASSYSSGTTVKSEQFF. CDR3 in DNA: TGTGCCAGCAGTTACTCCTCCGGGACTACGGTGAAAAGTGAGCAGTTCTTC.

Ten or more counts support this clonotype. In DNA form, the CDR3 reads TGTGCCAGCAGTTTAGGACAGGGGGTCGGCTACACCTTC. Translated, it gives CASSLGQGVGYTF. J is TRBJ1-2 and V is TRBV12-3 or TRBV12-4; 9 bases map to TRBD1. The CDR3 has 13 residues. J lost 8 bases, V lost 1 base, and 2 bases had no gene match.